This entry describes one T cell receptor (beta chain). Its recognized antigen is unknown. The sample holds no much larger clone one base away, and base qualities are not on file. The approximately 39 donors, aged about 6 to 100 years, were systemically healthy Caucasian individuals from Russia. Roughly 9 milliliters of peripheral blood were drawn from each donor into EDTA-treated Vacutainer tubes. PBMCs were isolated by Ficoll-Paque density-gradient centrifugation, with at least 6 million obtained per sample. Total RNA was extracted from PBMCs with Trizol reagent, with at least 6 micrograms obtained per sample. Naive CD45RAhigh/CD27high T cell percentages were measured by flow cytometry on a PBMC aliquot from every donor. This sample is drawn from a study of blood T cells in healthy people across ages (dated by TCRdb to the mid-2010s). For context, the study as a whole: Template switching captured roughly one uniquely barcoded TCR beta cDNA molecule per two T cells in model experiments. The study measured age-related changes in TCR beta repertoire diversity using deep sequencing normalized with unique cDNA molecular identifiers. The donors were divided into four age groups: young (average around 17 years), middle-aged (roughly 40), aged (roughly 66) and long-lived (nearly 85). Using the same blood draw, the study looked at two additional independent replicas of 1 million unique cDNA reads for two donors, one aged 18 to 30 and the other aged 80 or older. Results the study describes overall, beyond this receptor: The CMV infection status of donors was not known, potentially confounding age-related changes in expanded clonotypes. A strong correlation was found between observed TCR beta diversity and the percentage of naive T cells measured by flow cytometry. Observed TCR beta diversity per million T cells fell roughly linearly with age, and a significant reduction was already apparent by age roughly 40. Bulk unsorted PBMC profiling prevented conclusive comparison of naive and antigen-experienced compartments. Compared with the aged group, more naive CD4+ T cells, fewer expanded clones and increased TCR diversity were shown by the long-lived group, suggesting age selection. Estimates of total diversity based on one million sequenced T cells were regarded as lower bounds and as underestimates.

The germline V gene encodes CDR1 KGHDR and CDR2 SFDVKD. Counted from cysteine to phenylalanine, this CDR3 has 14 amino acids. Only the CDR3 part of the read is kept: 42 bases, read in frame from the first base. Trimming at the junction amounts to 4 bases on V and 4 bases on J, and the germline ends lie 10 bases apart. Library preparation was by 5' RACE. TCRdb lists the instrument as Illumina HiSeq 2500. A second PCR of roughly 6 to 11 cycles was run with a J-beta primer mix and a sample-barcoded 5' primer. A unique molecular identifier was introduced onto each TCR beta cDNA molecule by a template-switch 5' adaptor carrying 12 random nucleotides. Each sample yielded at least 2.5 million CDR3-containing paired-end reads. First-strand cDNA synthesis was performed from all RNA using the Mint cDNA synthesis kit, with priming by a TRBC-specific oligonucleotide. Following uracil-DNA glycosylase treatment, a first 18-cycle PCR with universal primers M1SS and BC2_uni_R was performed on all cDNA. On the study's bioinformatics: For normalization, 1 million high-quality reads, each with a distinct molecular identifier, were randomly selected from each sample. Instead of being binned into consensus sequences, reads that shared molecular identifiers were thrown out. MiTCR, set to a Q25 quality threshold and the strictest error-elimination algorithm, was used for CDR3 identification, clonotype clustering and error correction. Lower-bound total TCR beta diversity was estimated with a nonparametric unseen species model using Euler transformation. TCRdb ran its own pipeline on the public reads, namely fastp trimming at Q25 and MiXCR clone calling, and kept in-frame beta chains. Entries are consolidated by CDR3 protein sequence, retaining the most common genes and DNA. The V and J calls were determined by TCRdb, not by the authors. The sample table contains more than 900,000 distinct CDR3 sequences; only one count was recorded for 25% of them. The ten biggest clones cover around 0.75% of the sample.

This sample was also put to use in a study of T cells of mothers and their children. Reported in the second study: Nine systemically healthy Caucasian individuals served as donors, namely three mothers together with their six children. cDNA synthesis consumed the entire amount of extracted RNA, loaded at 1.5 ug RNA in each 15 ul reaction. In the second PCR, sample barcodes and 2-4 random nucleotides were introduced via the M1S primer. More than 9.5 million TCR beta CDR3 reads were obtained from each mother, and millions of reads were obtained from each child. Thymic selection similarly shapes TCR recombination output in related and unrelated pairs, with minor effect from inherited differences. Normalized repertoire overlap was always slightly but never significantly higher in related than unrelated mother-child pairs. Persistent microchimeric T cell clones were not detected, at a sensitivity of about 90 clones per million clonotypes. Deep NGS was used in the study to compare the TCR beta repertoires of mothers and children and to look for features that separate related mother-child pairs from unrelated individuals. Mothers averaged around 43 +/- 4 years of age and children averaged roughly 11 +/- 4 years. After adapter ligation with NEBNext reagents, the libraries were sequenced on Illumina HiSeq 2000 with 100+100 nt paired-end reads. Mother and child libraries were prepared a month apart and sequenced in separate runs to prevent cross-contamination. Between roughly 500,000 and 2,300,000 distinct TCR beta clonotypes were identified per donor. Naive TCR beta clonotypes were estimated from low-frequency clonotypes matched to each donor's FACS-determined naive share, without sorting.

The chain is assembled from TRBV24-1 and TRBJ2-1; TRBD1 might be the D gene, on 6 matching bases. The source of this sequence is a girl aged 2 to 10 in good health. The sample taken for sequencing was blood. The CDR3 loop reads CATSDTDRYNEQFF. In nucleotides, the sequence is TGTGCCACCAGTGACACGGACAGATACAATGAGCAGTTCTTC.